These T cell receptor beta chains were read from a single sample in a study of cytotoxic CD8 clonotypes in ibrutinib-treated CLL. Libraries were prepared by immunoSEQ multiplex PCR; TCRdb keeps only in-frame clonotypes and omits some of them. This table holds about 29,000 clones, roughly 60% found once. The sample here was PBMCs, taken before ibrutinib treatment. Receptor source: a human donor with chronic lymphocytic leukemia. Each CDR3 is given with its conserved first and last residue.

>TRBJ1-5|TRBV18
CASSQYGASEPQHF
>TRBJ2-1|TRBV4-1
CASSLLFGVAYNEQFF
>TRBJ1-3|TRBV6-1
CASRQGEWAGNTIYF
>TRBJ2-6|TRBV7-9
CASSLSRSGANVLTF
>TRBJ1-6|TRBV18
CASSPGQGSTSPLHF
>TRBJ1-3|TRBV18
CASSPDRAGNTIYF
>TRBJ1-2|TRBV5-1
CASSLEPGSTGYTF
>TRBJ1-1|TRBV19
CASSIGDRGQTEAFF
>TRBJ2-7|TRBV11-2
CASSLNSGTASSYEQYF
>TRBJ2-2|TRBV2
CASRGLAANTGELFF
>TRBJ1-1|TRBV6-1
CASSESGAEAFF
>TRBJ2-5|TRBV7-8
CASSFDQETQYF
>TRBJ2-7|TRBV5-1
CASSDGTSGTYEQYF
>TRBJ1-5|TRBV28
CASSSSGGNQPQHF
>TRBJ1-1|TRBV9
CASSVEDSEAFF
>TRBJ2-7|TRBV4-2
CASSQEGQPTYEQYF
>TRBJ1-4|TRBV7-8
CASSLGRRRGRGEKLFF
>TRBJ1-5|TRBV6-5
CASSSTGSSNQPQHF
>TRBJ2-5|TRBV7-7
CASSLSHSTGQETQYF
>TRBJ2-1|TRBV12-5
CASGLAWEQFF
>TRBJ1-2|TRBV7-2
CASSLDRVGGYTF
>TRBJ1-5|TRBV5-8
CASSPATRTRGRIGHQHF
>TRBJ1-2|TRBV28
CASSTDRGLTF
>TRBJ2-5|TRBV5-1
CASGQVQETQYF
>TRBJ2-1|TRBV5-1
CASSGGYPSTYNEQFF
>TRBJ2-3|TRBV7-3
CASSRTGEEVDTQYF
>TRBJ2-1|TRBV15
CATSSSVSEQFF
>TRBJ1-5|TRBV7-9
CASSLLGTWKGPQHF
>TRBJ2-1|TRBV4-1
CASSQVSGAEQFF
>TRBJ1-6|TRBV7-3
CASSLSGGGNSPLHF
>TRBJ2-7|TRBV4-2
CASSPGLGIWEQYF
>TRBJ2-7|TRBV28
CASSRTRGQGEYEQYF
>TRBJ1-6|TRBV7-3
CASSLRQGGGSPLHF
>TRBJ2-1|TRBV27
CASRRGTGSGNEQFF
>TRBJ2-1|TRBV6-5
CASSYSYANEQFF
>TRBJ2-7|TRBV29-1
CSVASSGYEQYF
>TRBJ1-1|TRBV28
CASGGGPRGDTEAFF
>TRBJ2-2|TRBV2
CASSELENTGELFF
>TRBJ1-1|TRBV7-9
CASSLVGSAGTEAFF
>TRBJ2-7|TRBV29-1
CSVEISGLPNYEQYF
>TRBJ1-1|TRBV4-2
CASSQETRMNTEAFF
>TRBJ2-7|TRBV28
CATSGTFSYEQYF
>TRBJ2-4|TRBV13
CASSFRGKNIQYF
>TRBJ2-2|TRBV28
CASRVVGQANTGELFF
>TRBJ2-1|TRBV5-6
CASSLYSGTHSPNEQFF
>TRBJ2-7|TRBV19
CASSIDRGTYEQYF
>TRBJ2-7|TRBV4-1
CASSQDFPYSYEQYF
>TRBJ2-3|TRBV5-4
CASSLAPGTDTQYF
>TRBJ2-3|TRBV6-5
CASSFFSTGSTDTQYF
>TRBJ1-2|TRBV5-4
CASSLGVDGRDGYTF
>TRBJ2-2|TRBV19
CASTSWGRAGTGELFF
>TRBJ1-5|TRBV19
CASSIDQWGNQPQHF
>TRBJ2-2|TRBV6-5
CASSYSIRRWSGELFF
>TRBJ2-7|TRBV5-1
CASEIGGYSNEQYF
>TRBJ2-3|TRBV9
CASSVVAGSSTDTQYF
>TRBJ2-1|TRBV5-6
CASSIRVDEQFF
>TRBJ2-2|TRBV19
CASSHQGGSTGELFF
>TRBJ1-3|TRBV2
CASSDFGNTIYF
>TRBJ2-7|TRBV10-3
CAIRSGQAYEQYF